These T cell receptor beta chains were read from a single sample in a study of PD-1 blockade in classical Hodgkin lymphoma. The data were produced by immunoSEQ multiplex PCR, yet TCRdb's version contains in-frame clones alone and is incomplete. Among tens of thousands of clones listed, roughly 80% were seen once. Sequencing used peripheral blood mononuclear cells (PBMCs), obtained at baseline. The receptors shown here come from a human donor with classical Hodgkin lymphoma. Both conserved end residues are part of each CDR3. D genes are given only for firm matches. Size is omitted from some rows. Given values are once, few, many or a class for expanded clones.

V	D	size	J	DNA	CDR3
TRBV7-3	-	-	TRBJ2-5	TGTGCCAGCAGCTCCCACCCACTCGAGACCCAGTACTTC	CASSSHPLETQYF
TRBV28	TRBD2	-	TRBJ2-1	TGTGCCAGCAGTCCCCGTTCGGGGACTAGCCTCTACAATGAGCAGTTCTTC	CASSPRSGTSLYNEQFF
TRBV4-3	TRBD2	-	TRBJ2-1	TGCGCCAGCAGCCAAGACCATGGATCGATCAGCGGGGGGTTACGGAATGAGCAGTTCTTC	CASSQDHGSISGGLRNEQFF
TRBV10-3	-	-	TRBJ1-1	TGTGCCATCAGTGAGCCGAGCGCAGGGAACACTGAAGCTTTCTTT	CAISEPSAGNTEAFF
TRBV5-4	-	-	TRBJ1-2	TGTGCCAGCAGTTTCGACAGAAACTATGGCTACACCTTC	CASSFDRNYGYTF
TRBV2	-	-	TRBJ1-2	TGTGCCAGCAGTGAGCAGGGTAATGGCTACACCTTC	CASSEQGNGYTF
TRBV7-9	-	-	TRBJ1-3	TGTGCCAGCAGCTCGCAGGGGACTCGTGGAAACACCATATATTTT	CASSSQGTRGNTIYF
TRBV6-5	-	-	TRBJ2-1	TGTGCCAGCAGTTACTCGTGGACACTCTCCTACAATGAGCAGTTCTTC	CASSYSWTLSYNEQFF
TRBV11-1	-	-	TRBJ1-2	TGTGCCAGCAGCTTAGAAACCGACAGCTATGGCTACACCTTC	CASSLETDSYGYTF
TRBV29-1	TRBD1	few	TRBJ1-1	TGCAGCGGATCAGGACAGGGGACATTTGCTTTCTTT	CSGSGQGTFAFF
TRBV6-1	-	-	TRBJ2-4	TGTGCCAGCGGGAACAAAAACATTCAGTACTTC	CASGNKNIQYF
TRBV7-7	-	-	TRBJ1-2	TGTGCTAGCAGCTTAGTTAACGGAAGGGATTCTAACTATGGCTACACCTTC	CASSLVNGRDSNYGYTF
TRBV18	-	-	TRBJ1-5	TGTGCCAGCTCACCTGTCTATGATCAGCCCCAGCATTTT	CASSPVYDQPQHF
TRBV11-2	-	-	TRBJ2-5	TGTGCCAGCAGCTTCGGGGGAGGAGAGACCCAGTACTTC	CASSFGGGETQYF
TRBV6-6	-	-	TRBJ2-7	TGTGCCAGCACCGACAGCCACTACGAGCAGTACTTC	CASTDSHYEQYF
TRBV6-6	-	once	TRBJ1-1	TGTGCCAGCAGTCCGACAGGGAACACTGAAGCTTTCTTT	CASSPTGNTEAFF
TRBV14	TRBD2	-	TRBJ2-1	TGTGCCAGCAGCTCCCACCACGGGGGGGCCGAGAATGAGCAGTTCTTC	CASSSHHGGAENEQFF
TRBV10-3	TRBD1	-	TRBJ1-1	TGTGCCATCAGGACCGGGACAGGGGATATTGAAGCTTTCTTT	CAIRTGTGDIEAFF
TRBV6-5	-	once	TRBJ1-6	TGTGCCAGCAGTTACGCAGGTGCAAGTTCACCCCTCCACTTT	CASSYAGASSPLHF
TRBV18	-	-	TRBJ1-3	TGTGCCAGCTCCCCTGGCGGAAACACCATATATTTT	CASSPGGNTIYF
TRBV9	-	-	TRBJ2-3	TGTGCCAGCAGCGCAACGGACTGGGCGGCGGGGTATTTT	CASSATDWAAGYF
TRBV19	-	-	TRBJ2-5	TGTGCCAGTAGTATCTCGTGGGAAGAGACCCAGTACTTC	CASSISWEETQYF
TRBV5-1	TRBD2	-	TRBJ2-3	TGCGCCAGCAGCATACTGAAACCGGGACTAGCGGGGACAGATACGCAGTATTTT	CASSILKPGLAGTDTQYF
TRBV7-2	-	few	TRBJ1-1	TGTGCCAGCAGCTTTGAGTCTGAAGCTTTCTTT	CASSFESEAFF
TRBV7-2	-	-	TRBJ2-1	TGTGCCAGCAGCCTCTATACAGACAATGAGCAGTTCTTC	CASSLYTDNEQFF
TRBV4-2	-	-	TRBJ2-7	TGTGCCAGCAGCCTTTATACATCGGGCTACGAGCAGTACTTC	CASSLYTSGYEQYF
TRBV10-3	-	once	TRBJ1-5	TGTGCCATCAGTGGTACAGCAAATCAGCCCCAGCATTTT	CAISGTANQPQHF
TRBV7-2	-	once	TRBJ1-1	TGTGCCAGCAGCCCCCAACCTGCAGCGAACACTGAAGCTTTCTTT	CASSPQPAANTEAFF
TRBV7-2	-	-	TRBJ2-5	TGTGCCAGCAGGTCCGGGAACCAAGAGACCCAGTACTTC	CASRSGNQETQYF
TRBV18	TRBD2	-	TRBJ2-1	TGTGCCAGCTCACCAACGGGAGGGGATGAGCAGTTCTTC	CASSPTGGDEQFF
TRBV6-1	-	-	TRBJ2-1	TGTGCCAGCACCCCGGGGCCTCTAAACAATGAGCAGTTCTTC	CASTPGPLNNEQFF
TRBV6-1	TRBD1	-	TRBJ1-2	TGTGCCAGCAGAGATACACAGGGGGTTGCCTATGGCTACACCTTC	CASRDTQGVAYGYTF
TRBV30	TRBD2	-	TRBJ2-5	TGTGCCTGGAGTCCCCTCGGGGGGGGAGAGACCCAGTACTTC	CAWSPLGGGETQYF
TRBV28	TRBD2	-	TRBJ2-1	TGTGCCAGCAGTTTGGTGGCGGGGGGAACATACAATGAGCAGTTCTTC	CASSLVAGGTYNEQFF